This is a list of T cell receptor beta chains from one sample in a study of T cell changes during pregnancy in multiple sclerosis. Some clones are missing from TCRdb's copy, which holds only in-frame ones; the method was immunoSEQ multiplex PCR. This table has 65,000 to 85,000 clones, about nine tenths appearing once. This specimen was CD4+ T cells from peripheral blood mononuclear cells, taken after pregnancy. These receptor sequences come from a female donor with multiple sclerosis, enrolled in a pregnancy study. The CDR3 runs from the conserved cysteine through the conserved F or W. Each record gives: clone size, V gene, D gene, J gene, CDR3 protein, CDR3 DNA. D genes are given only for firm matches. Not every row has a clone size; where given, it reads once, few, many or a size class.

>NA|TRBV28|NA|TRBJ1-2
CASSLDIYGYTF
TGTGCCAGCAGTTTAGACATCTATGGCTACACCTTC
>NA|TRBV7-2|NA|TRBJ2-1
CASSPLGAEQFF
TGTGCCAGCAGCCCCTTGGGAGCGGAGCAGTTCTTC
>once|TRBV6-1|TRBD2|TRBJ2-7
CASSEAPLAGGAYEQYF
TGTGCCAGCAGTGAAGCCCCACTAGCGGGGGGCGCCTACGAGCAGTACTTC
>NA|TRBV6-5|TRBD2|TRBJ2-1
CASSPGTSGINEQFF
TGTGCCAGCAGCCCCGGGACTAGCGGAATTAATGAGCAGTTCTTC
>NA|TRBV5-1|NA|TRBJ2-3
CASSFLDAGRPSTDTQYF
TGCGCCAGCAGCTTCTTAGACGCGGGGCGCCCCAGCACAGATACGCAGTATTTT
>NA|TRBV11-3|NA|TRBJ2-7
CASSPDILGEQYF
TGTGCCAGCAGCCCTGATATCCTCGGCGAGCAGTACTTC
>NA|TRBV6-1|NA|TRBJ2-7
CASSGTTAYEQYF
TGTGCCAGCAGTGGGACAACAGCCTACGAGCAGTACTTC
>NA|TRBV19|TRBD1|TRBJ2-7
CASDLGQGAGEQYF
TGTGCCAGCGACCTGGGACAGGGGGCAGGAGAGCAGTACTTC
>NA|TRBV19|NA|TRBJ2-7
CASKEDSRMHEQYF
TGTGCCAGTAAGGAGGACAGTAGGATGCACGAGCAGTACTTC
>NA|TRBV19|NA|TRBJ1-6
CASGDRSSYNSPLHF
TGTGCCAGTGGCGACAGGAGCTCCTATAATTCACCCCTCCACTTT
>NA|TRBV6-1|TRBD1|TRBJ1-5
CASSEGQGRGQPQHF
TGTGCCAGCAGTGAAGGACAGGGGAGAGGTCAGCCCCAGCATTTT
>NA|TRBV10-3|NA|TRBJ2-3
CAISDSYTQYF
TGTGCCATCAGTGACAGTTATACGCAGTATTTT
>NA|TRBV6-1|TRBD1|TRBJ1-1
CASSDRGATEAFF
TGTGCCAGCAGCGACAGGGGGGCCACTGAAGCTTTCTTT
>NA|TRBV6-5|NA|TRBJ1-1
CASGRGIEAFF
TGTGCCAGCGGCCGGGGAATTGAAGCTTTCTTT
>NA|TRBV5-6|NA|TRBJ2-6
CASSFRQGLSGANVLTF
TGTGCCAGCAGCTTCCGGCAGGGACTCTCTGGGGCCAACGTCCTGACTTTC